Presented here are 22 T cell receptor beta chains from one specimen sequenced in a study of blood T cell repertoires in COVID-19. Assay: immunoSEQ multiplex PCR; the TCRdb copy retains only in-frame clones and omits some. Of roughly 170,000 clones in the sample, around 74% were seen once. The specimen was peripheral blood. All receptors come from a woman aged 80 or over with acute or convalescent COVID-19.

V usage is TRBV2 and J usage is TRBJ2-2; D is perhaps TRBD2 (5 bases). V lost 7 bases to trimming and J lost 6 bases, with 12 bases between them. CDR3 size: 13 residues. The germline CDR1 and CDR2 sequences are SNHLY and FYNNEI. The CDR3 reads CASKTTTAGELFF. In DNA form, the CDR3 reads TGTGCCAGCAAGACTACTACCGCCGGGGAGCTGTTTTTT.

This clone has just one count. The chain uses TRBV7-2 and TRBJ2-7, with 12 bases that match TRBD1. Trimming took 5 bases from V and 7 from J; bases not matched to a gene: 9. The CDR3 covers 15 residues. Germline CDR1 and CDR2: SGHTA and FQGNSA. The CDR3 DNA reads TGTGCCAGCAGCCTACAGGGACAGGGGGCGGAAGAGCAGTACTTC. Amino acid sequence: CASSLQGQGAEEQYF.

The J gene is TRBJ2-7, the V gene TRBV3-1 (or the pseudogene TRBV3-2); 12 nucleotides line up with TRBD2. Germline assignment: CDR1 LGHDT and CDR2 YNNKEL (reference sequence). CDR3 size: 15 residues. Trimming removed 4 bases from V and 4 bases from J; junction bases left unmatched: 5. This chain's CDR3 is CASSLLAGGRYEQYF. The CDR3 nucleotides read TGTGCCAGCAGCCTCCTAGCGGGAGGGAGGTACGAGCAGTACTTC.

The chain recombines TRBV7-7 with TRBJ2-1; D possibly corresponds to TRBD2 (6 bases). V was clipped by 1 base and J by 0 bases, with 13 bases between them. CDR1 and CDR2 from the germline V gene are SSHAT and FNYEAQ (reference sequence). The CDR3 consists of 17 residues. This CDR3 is CASSLGGSGSSYNEQFF. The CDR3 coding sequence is TGTGCCAGCAGCTTAGGGGGTAGCGGTAGCTCCTACAATGAGCAGTTCTTC.

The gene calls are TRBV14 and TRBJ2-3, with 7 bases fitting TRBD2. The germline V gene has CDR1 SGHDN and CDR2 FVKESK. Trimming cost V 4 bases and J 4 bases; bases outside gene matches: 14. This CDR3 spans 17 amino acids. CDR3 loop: CASSRPSGAREADTQYF. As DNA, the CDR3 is TGTGCCAGCAGCCGACCCAGCGGGGCCAGGGAGGCAGATACGCAGTATTTT.

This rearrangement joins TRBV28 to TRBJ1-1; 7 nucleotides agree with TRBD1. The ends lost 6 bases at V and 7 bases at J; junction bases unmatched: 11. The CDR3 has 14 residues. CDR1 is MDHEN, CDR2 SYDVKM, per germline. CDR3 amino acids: CASSITAGQSEAFF. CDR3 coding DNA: TGTGCCAGCAGCATTACGGCGGGACAGAGTGAAGCTTTCTTT.

The CDR3 spells CASSILYEQFF. Here the CDR3 DNA reads TGTGCCAGCAGTATCCTTTATGAGCAGTTCTTC. The genes are TRBV11-2 and TRBJ2-1; D is undetermined. Per the germline V gene, CDR1 is SGHAT and CDR2 is FQNNGV. Trimming cost V 6 bases and J 8 bases, with 8 bases left between them. The CDR3 sequence is 11 residues long.

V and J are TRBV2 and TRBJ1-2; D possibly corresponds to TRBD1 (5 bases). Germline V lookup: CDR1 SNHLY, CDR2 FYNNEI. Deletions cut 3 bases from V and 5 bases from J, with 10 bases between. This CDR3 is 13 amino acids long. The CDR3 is CASSDRREYGYTF. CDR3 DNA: TGTGCCAGCAGTGATCGCAGGGAATATGGCTACACCTTC.

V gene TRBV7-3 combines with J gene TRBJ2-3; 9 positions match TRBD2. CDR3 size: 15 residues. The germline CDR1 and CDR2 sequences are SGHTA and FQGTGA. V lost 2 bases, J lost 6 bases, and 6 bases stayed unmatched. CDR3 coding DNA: TGTGCCAGCAGCTTAGTTAGCGGGAGTGGCGATACGCAGTATTTT. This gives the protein CASSLVSGSGDTQYF.

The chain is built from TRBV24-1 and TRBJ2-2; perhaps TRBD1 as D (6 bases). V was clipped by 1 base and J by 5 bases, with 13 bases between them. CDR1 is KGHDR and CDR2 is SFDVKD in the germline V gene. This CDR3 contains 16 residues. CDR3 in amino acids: CATSDFPGARTGELFF. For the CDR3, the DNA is TGTGCCACCAGTGATTTCCCAGGGGCGAGGACCGGGGAGCTGTTTTTT.

CDR3 sequence: CASSFPGGYGYTF. Written as DNA, the CDR3 is TGTGCCAGCAGTTTCCCGGGAGGCTATGGCTACACCTTC. This sequence joins TRBV28 and TRBJ1-2; D call uncertain. Germline CDR1 is MDHEN and CDR2 is SYDVKM. CDR3 size: 13 residues. Between the trimmed V and J ends, which lost 3 bases and 4 bases, there was a span of 9 bases.

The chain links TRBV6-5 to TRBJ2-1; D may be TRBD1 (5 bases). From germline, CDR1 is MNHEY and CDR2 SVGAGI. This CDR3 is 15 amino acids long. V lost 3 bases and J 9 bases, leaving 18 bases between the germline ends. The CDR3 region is CASSYQGFLRGEQFF. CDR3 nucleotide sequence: TGTGCCAGCAGTTATCAGGGATTCCTACGTGGTGAGCAGTTCTTC.

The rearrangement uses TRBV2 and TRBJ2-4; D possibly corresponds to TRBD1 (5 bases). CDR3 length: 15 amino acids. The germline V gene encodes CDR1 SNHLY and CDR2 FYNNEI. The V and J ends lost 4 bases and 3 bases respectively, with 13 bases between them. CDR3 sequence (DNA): TGTGCCAGCAGTGGACAGTTAGTAAGCAAAAACATTCAGTACTTC. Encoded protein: CASSGQLVSKNIQYF.

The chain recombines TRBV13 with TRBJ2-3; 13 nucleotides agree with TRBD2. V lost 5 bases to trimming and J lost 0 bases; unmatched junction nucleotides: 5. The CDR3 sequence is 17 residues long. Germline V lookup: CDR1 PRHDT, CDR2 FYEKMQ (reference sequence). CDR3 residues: CASSVRLAGGSTDTQYF. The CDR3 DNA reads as TGTGCCAGCAGCGTTCGACTAGCGGGAGGAAGCACAGATACGCAGTATTTT.

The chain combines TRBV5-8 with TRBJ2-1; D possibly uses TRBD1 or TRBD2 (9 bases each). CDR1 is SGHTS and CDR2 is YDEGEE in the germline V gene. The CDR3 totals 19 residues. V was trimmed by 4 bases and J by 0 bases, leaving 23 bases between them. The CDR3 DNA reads TGTGCCAGCAGCGGACAGGGGCCTAGCGGGGCTAGCTCCTACAATGAGCAGTTCTTC. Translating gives CASSGQGPSGASSYNEQFF.

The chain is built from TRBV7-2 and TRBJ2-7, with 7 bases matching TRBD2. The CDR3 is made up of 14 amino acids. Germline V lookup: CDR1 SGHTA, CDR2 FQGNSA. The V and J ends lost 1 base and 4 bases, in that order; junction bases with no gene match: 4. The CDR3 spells CASSLVGGGYEQYF. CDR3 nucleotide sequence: TGTGCCAGCAGCTTAGTTGGGGGGGGGTACGAGCAGTACTTC.

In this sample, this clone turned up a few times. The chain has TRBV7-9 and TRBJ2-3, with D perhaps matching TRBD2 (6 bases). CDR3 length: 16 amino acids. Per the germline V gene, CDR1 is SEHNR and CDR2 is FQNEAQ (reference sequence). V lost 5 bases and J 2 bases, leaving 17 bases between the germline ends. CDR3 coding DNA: TGTGCCAGCAGCCCCTTTAGCGGATTCGCCACAGATACGCAGTATTTT. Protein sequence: CASSPFSGFATDTQYF.

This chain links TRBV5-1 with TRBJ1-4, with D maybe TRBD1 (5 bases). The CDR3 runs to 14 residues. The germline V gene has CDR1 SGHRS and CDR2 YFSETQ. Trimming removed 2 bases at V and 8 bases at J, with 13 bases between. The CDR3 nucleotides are TGCGCCAGCAGCTTAGGTGGGGCCGGGGAAAAACTGTTTTTT. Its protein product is CASSLGGAGEKLFF.

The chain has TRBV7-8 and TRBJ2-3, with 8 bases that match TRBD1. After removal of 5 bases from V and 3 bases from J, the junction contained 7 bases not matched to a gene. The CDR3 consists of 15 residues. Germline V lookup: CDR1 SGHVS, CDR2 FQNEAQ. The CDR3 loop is CASSPGTGATDTQYF. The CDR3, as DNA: TGTGCCAGCAGCCCCGGGACAGGAGCTACAGATACGCAGTATTTT.

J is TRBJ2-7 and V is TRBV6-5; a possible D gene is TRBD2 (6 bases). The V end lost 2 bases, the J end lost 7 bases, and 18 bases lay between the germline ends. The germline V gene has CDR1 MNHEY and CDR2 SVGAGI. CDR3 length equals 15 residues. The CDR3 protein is CASSYVLAQAEEQYF. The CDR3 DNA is TGTGCCAGCAGTTACGTACTAGCACAAGCGGAAGAGCAGTACTTC.

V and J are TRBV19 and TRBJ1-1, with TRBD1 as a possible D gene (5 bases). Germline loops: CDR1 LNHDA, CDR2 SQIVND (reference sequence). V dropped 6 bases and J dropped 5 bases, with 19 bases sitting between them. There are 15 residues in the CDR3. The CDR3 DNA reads TGTGCCAGTAGCACTCCAGGGTTCGTATGGACTGAAGCTTTCTTT. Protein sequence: CASSTPGFVWTEAFF.

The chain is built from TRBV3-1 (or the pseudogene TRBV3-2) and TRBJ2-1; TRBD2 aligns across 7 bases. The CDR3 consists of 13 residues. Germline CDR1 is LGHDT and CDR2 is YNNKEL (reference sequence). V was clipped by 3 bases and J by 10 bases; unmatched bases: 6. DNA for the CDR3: TGTGCCAGCAGCCAGGGGAGGGTCATCGAGCAGTTCTTC. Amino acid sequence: CASSQGRVIEQFF.